This T cell receptor (beta chain) originates from a study of blood T cell repertoires in COVID-19. Across the study: Spain, Italy and the United States supplied samples that represented acute and convalescent COVID-19.

Participants were aged roughly 18 to 90 years, lived in about two dozen US areas, and enrolled virtually. The study assigned cohorts using participant-reported clinical history. This CDR3 comprises 16 residues. CDR1 is SGDLS, CDR2 YYNGEE, per germline. The J segment lost 9 bases and the V segment lost 3 bases, leaving 9 bases of the junction unmatched. Sequencing used immunoSEQ multiplex PCR; TCRdb keeps in-frame clones, though not all of them. The data show 400,000 to 550,000 clones, about 85% seen once. This clonotype was sampled from a young woman with acute COVID-19. The J gene is TRBJ1-6, the V gene TRBV9, with 10 bases that match TRBD1. The sequenced material came from PBMCs or T cells enriched from blood (not recorded which). The CDR3: CASSATRGQGGSPLHF. CDR3 DNA sequence: TGTGCCAGCAGCGCCACTCGTGGACAGGGGGGTTCACCCCTCCACTTT.